Presented here are 5 T cell receptor beta chains from one specimen sequenced in a study of T-cell memory formation after mild COVID-19. TCRdb processed the 5' RACE reads anew with MiXCR; each CDR3 protein has one entry. Of around 210,000 distinct CDR3 sequences listed, over 9.5% are singletons. Sequenced input: PBMCs or a T cell subset sorted from them (not recorded which). The receptors here all came from a man between 18 and 35 years old who had mild COVID-19 (a few samples of this study predate the infection). Cell type and time point are not known.

This clonotype occurred a few times. This chain uses TRBV4-3 with TRBJ2-7; 9 bases agree with TRBD1. In germline, CDR1 is LGHNA, CDR2 YSLEER. V lost 2 bases to trimming and J lost 0 bases; unmatched junction nucleotides: 8. The CDR3 is 17 residues long. The CDR3, as DNA: TGCGCCAGCAGCCAATACACCCCGGACAGGGGCTCCTACGAGCAGTACTTC. This encodes CASSQYTPDRGSYEQYF.

The chain has TRBV28 and TRBJ2-1; 9 positions match TRBD1. Losses at the gene ends were 6 bases for V and 6 bases for J; bases not matched to a gene: 12. The CDR3 extends over 16 amino acids. The germline gives CDR1 MDHEN, CDR2 SYDVKM. The CDR3 protein is CASSSDGQGPANEQFF. DNA of the CDR3: TGTGCCAGCAGCTCAGACGGACAGGGGCCCGCCAATGAGCAGTTCTTC.

The chain employs TRBV5-1 and TRBJ2-7; D might be TRBD1 (5 bases). CDR1 SGHRS and CDR2 YFSETQ come from the germline V gene. The CDR3 covers 12 residues. Trimming took 1 base from V and 5 from J, leaving 7 bases between them. The DNA of the CDR3 is TGCGCCAGCAGCTTGCAGGGTGACGAGCAGTACGTC. This codes for CASSLQGDEQYV.

The chain links TRBV4-1 to TRBJ1-1; perhaps TRBD1 as D (5 bases). The V end lost 7 bases, the J end lost 1 base, and 16 bases lay between the germline ends. CDR1 MGHRA and CDR2 YSYEKL come from the germline V gene. The CDR3 extends over 15 amino acids. CDR3 DNA sequence: TGCGCCAGCACCCTTATGGCACAGGAGAACACTGAAGCTTTCTTT. Translating it yields CASTLMAQENTEAFF.

This clonotype has just a few counts. The rearrangement links TRBV20-1 to TRBJ2-3, with D maybe TRBD2 (7 bases). Germline CDR1 and CDR2: DFQATT and SNEGSKA (reference sequence). CDR3 size: 14 residues. CDR3 amino acids: CTIQEGGSTDTQYF. For the CDR3, the DNA is TGCACCATTCAGGAGGGGGGGAGCACAGATACGCAGTATTTT.